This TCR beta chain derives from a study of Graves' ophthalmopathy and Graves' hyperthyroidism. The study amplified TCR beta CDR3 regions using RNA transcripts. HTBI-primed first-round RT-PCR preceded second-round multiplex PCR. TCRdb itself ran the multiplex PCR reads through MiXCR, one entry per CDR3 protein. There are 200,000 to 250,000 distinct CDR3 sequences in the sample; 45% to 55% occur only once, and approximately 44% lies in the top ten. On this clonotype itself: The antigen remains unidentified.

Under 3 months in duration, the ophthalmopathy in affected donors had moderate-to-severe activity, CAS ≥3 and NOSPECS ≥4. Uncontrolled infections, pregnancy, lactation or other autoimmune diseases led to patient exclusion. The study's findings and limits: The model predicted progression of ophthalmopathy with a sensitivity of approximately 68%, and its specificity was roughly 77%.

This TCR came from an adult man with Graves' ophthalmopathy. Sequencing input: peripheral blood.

The CDR3 bases are TGTGCCAGCAGCGACGAACTAGCGGCGGGGGCCGGGGAGCTGTTTTTT. Protein sequence: CASSDELAAGAGELFF. The rearrangement links TRBV11-3 to TRBJ2-2, with 8 nucleotides matching TRBD2. Unmatched junction bases numbered 11, after V lost 5 bases and J lost 6 bases. Germline-derived CDR1 and CDR2 are SGHNT and YENEEA. The CDR3 has 16 residues.